Below are 32 T cell receptor beta chains sequenced from a single sample in a study of CD8 T cells in ankylosing spondylitis. MiXCR was run by TCRdb on the 5' RACE reads, yielding one entry per CDR3 protein. The repertoire includes a few hundred thousand distinct CDR3 sequences, 11% of them detected once, and about 10% sits in the top ten. The specimen was blood, either unsorted or a sorted T cell fraction (not recorded which). These receptors all stem from a female donor with ankylosing spondylitis or in good health (not recorded which).

J is TRBJ2-5 and V is TRBV5-6; 7 bases line up with TRBD2. Germline CDR1 is SGHDT and CDR2 is YYEEEE. CDR3 length: 14 residues. With V trimmed by 4 bases and J by 3 bases, 6 bases remained unmatched. As DNA, the CDR3 is TGTGCCAGCAGCATGGCGGGGGTAAAAGAGACCCAGTACTTC. Its translation is CASSMAGVKETQYF.

This clonotype was picked up many times. V usage is TRBV6-5 and J usage is TRBJ2-7; 9 bases match TRBD1. The CDR3 runs 17 residues. The germline V gene encodes CDR1 MNHEY and CDR2 SVGAGI. V lost 0 bases to trimming and J lost 3 bases; unmatched junction nucleotides: 9. The CDR3 nucleotides are TGTGCCAGCAGTTACTCTCAATACGTGGGACAGGGCTACGAGCAGTACTTC. Translated, it gives CASSYSQYVGQGYEQYF.

This clonotype was counted between two and nine times. The chain couples TRBV2 to TRBJ2-7; the D gene is possibly TRBD2 (5 bases). The CDR3 extends over 13 amino acids. From germline, CDR1 is SNHLY and CDR2 FYNNEI. The V and J ends lost 8 bases and 5 bases respectively, with 16 bases between them. This CDR3 reads CASRPRWENEQYF. The DNA for the CDR3 is TGTGCCAGCCGCCCTCGGTGGGAGAACGAGCAGTACTTC.

This clonotype has a handful of counts. The rearrangement links TRBV12-3 or TRBV12-4 to TRBJ2-2, with 8 positions matching TRBD1. The CDR3 is 13 residues long. Trimming took 3 bases from V and 7 from J; bases not matched to a gene: 1. Here the CDR3 reads CASSFRGHGELFF. For the CDR3, the DNA is TGTGCCAGCAGTTTCAGGGGGCACGGGGAGCTGTTTTTT.

This clonotype was seen at least ten times. The chain recombines TRBV10-3 with TRBJ2-2; D gene unclear. Trimming left V 6 bases short and J 5 bases short, with 16 bases between. The CDR3 is made up of 15 amino acids. Germline V gives CDR1 ENHRY, CDR2 SYGVKD. CDR3: CAIRMGPIVTGELFF. The CDR3 DNA is TGTGCCATCAGGATGGGTCCCATCGTAACCGGGGAGCTGTTTTTT.

The rearrangement joins TRBV7-8 to TRBJ2-1; the match to TRBD2 covers 12 bases. Trimming removed 3 bases from V and 6 bases from J; junction bases left unmatched: 15. The CDR3 has 19 residues. Germline V gene data show CDR1 as SGHVS and CDR2 as FQNEAQ. CDR3 protein: CASSLSRTSGISRTNEQFF. DNA for the CDR3: TGTGCCAGCAGCTTGAGTCGGACTAGCGGGATCTCACGGACCAATGAGCAGTTCTTC.

This clonotype was detected many times. The chain carries TRBV20-1 and TRBJ2-7, with D hard to call. This CDR3 contains 12 residues. Germline V gene sequence: CDR1 DFQATT, CDR2 SNEGSKA (reference sequence). The V and J ends lost 2 bases and 1 base respectively, with 6 bases between them. The CDR3 region has the DNA TGCAGTGCTAGATTGATATCCTACGAGCAGTACTTC. It translates to CSARLISYEQYF.

This clonotype was seen at least ten times. In DNA form, the CDR3 reads TGCAGTGCTAGAAAGCCGGGACAGGGGGCTGATTTAAAAAGACGCACTGAAGCTTTCTTT. Translating gives CSARKPGQGADLKRRTEAFF. V is TRBV20-1 and J is TRBJ1-1, with 12 bases lining up with TRBD1. V was clipped by 2 bases and J by 4 bases; unmatched bases: 20. CDR1 DFQATT and CDR2 SNEGSKA come from the germline V gene (reference sequence). This CDR3 has 20 residues.

The chain has TRBV11-2 and TRBJ2-1; 7 bases fit TRBD1. The CDR3 is 14 amino acids. The germline V gene has CDR1 SGHAT and CDR2 FQNNGV. J was trimmed by 9 bases and V by 1 base; bases with no gene match: 6. DNA of the CDR3: TGTGCCAGCAGCTTAGGATCGACAGGGACTGAGCAGTTCTTC. Translated, it gives CASSLGSTGTEQFF.

This clonotype was detected many times. The rearrangement links TRBV5-6 to TRBJ1-3, with 10 bases aligning to TRBD1. V lost 4 bases, J lost 4 bases, and 8 bases stayed unmatched. This CDR3 has 16 amino acids. Germline V gene data show CDR1 as SGHDT and CDR2 as YYEEEE. As DNA, the CDR3 is TGTGCCAGCAGCCAAAGACAGGGGGCCAACGGAAACACCATATATTTT. This gives the protein CASSQRQGANGNTIYF.

This clonotype was picked up many times. The chain combines TRBV20-1 with TRBJ2-5, with TRBD2 identical over 11 bases. The CDR3 is made up of 14 amino acids. Germline loops: CDR1 DFQATT, CDR2 SNEGSKA (reference sequence). J gave up 5 bases and V 2 bases, and 4 bases lay outside the gene matches. The CDR3 coding sequence is TGCAGTGCTAGATTAGCGGGAGGGCATGAGACCCAGTACTTC. Its protein product is CSARLAGGHETQYF.

Comments on this clonotype: Being one base from a much bigger clone, this may be a read error. The rearrangement joins TRBV6-6 to TRBJ2-3; no reliable D call. The CDR3 length is 13 residues. Germline loops: CDR1 MNHNY, CDR2 SVGAGI (reference sequence). CDR3 region: CASSPEHTDTHYF. DNA for the CDR3: TGTGCCAGCAGCCCGGAACACACAGATACGCATTATTTT.

In this sample, this clonotype turned up many times. The V gene is TRBV29-1, the J gene TRBJ1-4; no firm D call. The CDR3 sequence is 13 residues long. In germline, CDR1 is SQVTM, CDR2 ANQGSEA. V was cut by 1 base and J by 0 bases, with 3 bases left in between. For the CDR3, the DNA is TGCAGCGTTGAAGGGTCAACTAATGAAAAACTGTTTTTT. Its protein product is CSVEGSTNEKLFF.

This clonotype has ten or more counts. V and J are TRBV20-1 and TRBJ1-5; D possibly corresponds to TRBD1 (5 bases). The CDR3 has 12 residues. V was pared by 6 bases and J by 5 bases, with 11 bases between. In germline, CDR1 is DFQATT, CDR2 SNEGSKA (reference sequence). CDR3 residues: CSAAGGDQPQHF. The CDR3 coding sequence is TGCAGTGCGGCGGGGGGAGATCAGCCCCAGCATTTT.

This clonotype was seen many times. The chain recombines TRBV9 with TRBJ2-7; D is unclear. CDR3 size: 15 residues. V was cut by 0 bases and J by 0 bases, with 10 bases left in between. Germline V CDR1 and CDR2: SGDLS, YYNGEE. CDR3 nucleotides: TGTGCCAGCAGCGTAGAAGGCGCGTTCTCCTACGAGCAGTACTTC. Translation gives CASSVEGAFSYEQYF.

This clonotype was picked up many times. The V call is TRBV5-1, the J call TRBJ2-3; perhaps TRBD1 as D (6 bases). The germline CDR1 and CDR2 sequences are SGHRS and YFSETQ. V gave up 4 bases and J gave up 3 bases, with 9 bases separating them. CDR3 size: 13 residues. The DNA of the CDR3 is TGCGCCAGCAGCCCAGACAGGACAGATACGCAGTATTTT. This gives the protein CASSPDRTDTQYF.

The chain couples TRBV14 to TRBJ2-1; D perhaps matches TRBD1 (6 bases). The CDR3 totals 15 residues. Trimming left V 3 bases short and J 7 bases short, with 16 bases between. Per germline, CDR1 SGHDN and CDR2 FVKESK. This chain's CDR3 is CASSHPGALWNEQFF. The DNA for the CDR3 is TGTGCCAGCAGCCATCCAGGGGCCCTGTGGAATGAGCAGTTCTTC.

This clonotype showed up many times. This chain links TRBV7-2 with TRBJ2-2; 8 nucleotides align to TRBD2. CDR3 size: 16 residues. The germline V gene has CDR1 SGHTA and CDR2 FQGNSA. V dropped 1 base and J dropped 9; count of bases not matched to a gene: 10. The CDR3 loop reads CASSLDGTRKYRELFF. The CDR3 bases are TGTGCCAGCAGCTTAGACGGGACTAGGAAATACCGGGAGCTGTTTTTT. Full variable domain (outside the CDR3, taken from reference TRBV7-2 and TRBJ2-2): GAGVSQSPSNKVTEKGKDVELRCDPISGHTALYWYRQSLGQGLEFLIYFQGNSAPDKSGLPSDRFSAERTGGSVSTLTIQRTQQEDSAVYLCASSLDGTRKYRELFFGEGSRLTVL.

This clonotype was seen only a few times. The chain has TRBV20-1 and TRBJ1-3; D is perhaps TRBD1 (6 bases). From germline, CDR1 is DFQATT and CDR2 SNEGSKA (reference sequence). Trimming stripped 5 bases from V and 0 bases from J, with 14 bases between. The CDR3 is 15 amino acids. As DNA, the CDR3 is TGCAGTGCTGGGCAGGACAGATTCTCTGGAAACACCATATATTTT. Translated: CSAGQDRFSGNTIYF.

This clonotype appeared many times. This chain joins TRBV30 and TRBJ1-5; D is uncertain. Germline CDR1 GTSNPN, CDR2 SVGIG (reference sequence). Trimming removed 1 base from V and 4 bases from J, with 8 bases in between. CDR3 length equals 13 residues. As DNA, the CDR3 is TGTGCCTGGAGTGGGGGTACGAATCAGCCCCAGCATTTT. Amino acids: CAWSGGTNQPQHF.

There are many counts of this clonotype. The rearrangement joins TRBV10-3 to TRBJ2-3; 10 bases are shared with TRBD2. This CDR3 has 14 amino acids. V was pared by 7 bases and J by 3 bases, with 4 bases of the junction left unmatched. Germline V gives CDR1 ENHRY, CDR2 SYGVKD. CDR3 sequence reads: CAITTSGPTDTQYF. DNA for the CDR3: TGTGCCATCACGACTAGCGGGCCGACAGATACGCAGTATTTT.

The chain is built from TRBV2 and TRBJ2-1; weak D call: TRBD1 (5 bases). The CDR3 is 11 amino acids. Per germline, CDR1 SNHLY and CDR2 FYNNEI. V was shortened by 2 bases and J by 12 bases, with 8 bases between the two germline ends. In DNA form, the CDR3 reads TGTGCCAGCAGTGAACAGGGCGTGCAGTTCTTC. Protein sequence: CASSEQGVQFF.

This clonotype was detected ten times or more. The chain joins TRBV7-2 to TRBJ1-4, with D tentatively TRBD1 (5 bases). Trimming removed 1 base at V and 3 bases at J, with 9 bases between. CDR1 is SGHTA and CDR2 is FQGNSA in the germline V gene. The length of the CDR3 is 15 residues. CDR3 coding DNA: TGTGCCAGCAGCTTAGTAGGGACGGCTAATGAAAAACTGTTTTTT. This codes for CASSLVGTANEKLFF. Based on the CDR3 plus reference TRBV7-2 and TRBJ1-4, the full variable domain is GAGVSQSPSNKVTEKGKDVELRCDPISGHTALYWYRQSLGQGLEFLIYFQGNSAPDKSGLPSDRFSAERTGGSVSTLTIQRTQQEDSAVYLCASSLVGTANEKLFFGSGTQLSVL.

This clonotype was seen ten or more times. The chain has TRBV6-1 and TRBJ1-4; D not resolved. Trimming removed 1 base at V and 5 bases at J, with 8 bases between. The CDR3 contains 14 residues. Germline CDR1 and CDR2: MNHNS and SASEGT. The DNA of the CDR3 is TGTGCCAGCAGTGAAGGCAGAAGGAATGAAAAACTGTTTTTT. This sequence encodes CASSEGRRNEKLFF.

The chain links TRBV20-1 to TRBJ2-3; D is unclear. The CDR3 has 14 amino acids. Germline lookup yields CDR1 DFQATT and CDR2 SNEGSKA (reference sequence). The germline V and J ends were trimmed by 0 bases and 2 bases, with 9 bases remaining between them. The CDR3 protein is CSARDPDITDTQYF. The DNA of the CDR3 is TGCAGTGCTAGAGATCCTGATATCACAGATACGCAGTATTTT.

The gene calls are TRBV19 and TRBJ2-3; 7 bases align to TRBD1. This CDR3 comprises 15 residues. Losses at the gene ends were 10 bases for V and 0 bases for J; bases not matched to a gene: 10. From germline, CDR1 is LNHDA and CDR2 SQIVND (reference sequence). CDR3 nucleotides: TGTGCCACTAGAAGGGACAGTCAGAGCACAGATACGCAGTATTTT. This codes for CATRRDSQSTDTQYF.

This clonotype was recorded many times. This rearrangement joins TRBV5-1 to TRBJ2-7; perhaps TRBD2 as D (5 bases). The CDR3 spans 13 residues. Germline CDR1 reads SGHRS; CDR2 reads YFSETQ. Trimming shortened V by 0 bases and J by 7 bases, and 11 bases separated the two germline ends. The CDR3 is CASSLEFEGEQYF. In DNA form, the CDR3 reads TGCGCCAGCAGCTTGGAATTTGAGGGAGAGCAGTACTTC.

This clonotype was counted only a few times. The chain employs TRBV18 and TRBJ2-7; D remains ambiguous. The CDR3 loop spans 13 amino acids. Trimming removed 6 bases from V and 2 bases from J, with 11 bases in between. Germline values: CDR1 KGHSH, CDR2 LQKENI. CDR3: CASSPDRPYEQYF. The CDR3 nucleotides are TGTGCCAGCTCGCCCGACCGCCCCTACGAGCAGTACTTC.

The V gene is TRBV28, the J gene TRBJ2-7; D gene ambiguous. This CDR3 is built from 15 residues. V was pared by 6 bases and J by 1 base, with 16 bases between. Germline CDR1 is MDHEN and CDR2 is SYDVKM. CDR3 sequence: CASRPPGPASYEQYF. The CDR3 DNA is TGTGCCAGCAGACCCCCTGGTCCTGCGTCCTACGAGCAGTACTTC.

This clonotype has a count of ten or more. The V call is TRBV27, the J call TRBJ2-1; TRBD2 might be the D (6 bases). Germline lookup yields CDR1 MNHEY and CDR2 SMNVEV (reference sequence). The CDR3 runs to 19 residues. Trimming removed 7 bases from V and 5 bases from J, with 30 bases in between. The CDR3 here is CASKPLRGSGGQGNNEQFF. The CDR3 bases are TGTGCCAGCAAACCACTCCGGGGGTCCGGGGGTCAAGGAAACAATGAGCAGTTCTTC.

This clonotype came up many times. The chain carries TRBV12-3 or TRBV12-4 and TRBJ1-5, with D possibly TRBD1 on 5 matching bases. The CDR3 covers 14 residues. The germline V and J ends were trimmed by 3 bases and 6 bases, with 12 bases remaining between them. The CDR3 DNA reads as TGTGCCAGCAGTTTTCAGGGTCGGGTTCAGCCCCAGCATTTT. As protein: CASSFQGRVQPQHF.

This clonotype was seen many times. This rearrangement joins TRBV27 to TRBJ2-1, with 8 bases identical to TRBD1. Per germline, CDR1 MNHEY and CDR2 SMNVEV (reference sequence). Losses at the gene ends were 6 bases for V and 9 bases for J; bases not matched to a gene: 4. This CDR3 spans 12 amino acids. The CDR3 loop reads CASSRQGLEQFF. The CDR3 DNA is TGTGCCAGCAGCCGACAGGGGCTTGAGCAGTTCTTC.